This T cell receptor (beta chain) was found in a study of blood T cell repertoires in COVID-19. TCRdb's table, derived via immunoSEQ multiplex PCR, lists solely in-frame clones and lacks some. The data contain roughly 120,000 clones, around 90% of them singletons. Trimming removed 0 bases from V and 6 bases from J, with 9 bases in between. There are 13 residues in the CDR3. The germline gives CDR1 ENHRY, CDR2 SYGVKD. This TCR was recovered from a man between 45 and 60 years old with COVID-19, enrolled during active disease. This chain connects TRBV10-3 to TRBJ2-7, with a tentative D call TRBD2 (6 bases). The sample comprised peripheral blood. CDR3 sequence (DNA): TGTGCCATCAGTGAGTCGCCGGGAGCCGAGCAGTACGTC. This gives the protein CAISESPGAEQYV.